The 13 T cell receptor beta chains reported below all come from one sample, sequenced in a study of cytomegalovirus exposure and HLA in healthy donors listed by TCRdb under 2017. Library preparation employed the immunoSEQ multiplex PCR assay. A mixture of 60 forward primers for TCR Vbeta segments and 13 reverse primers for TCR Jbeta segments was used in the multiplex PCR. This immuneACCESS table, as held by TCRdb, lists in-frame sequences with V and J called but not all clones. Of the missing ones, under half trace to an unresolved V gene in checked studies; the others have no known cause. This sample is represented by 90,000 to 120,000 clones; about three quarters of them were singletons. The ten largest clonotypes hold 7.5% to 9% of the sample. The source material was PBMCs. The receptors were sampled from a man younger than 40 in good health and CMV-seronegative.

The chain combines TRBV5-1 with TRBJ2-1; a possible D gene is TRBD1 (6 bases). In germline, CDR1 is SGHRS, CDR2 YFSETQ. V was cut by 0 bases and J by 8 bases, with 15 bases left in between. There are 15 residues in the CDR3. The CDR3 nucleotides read TGCGCCAGCAGCTTGGACAGGGCTGATGTTGATGAGCAGTTCTTC. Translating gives CASSLDRADVDEQFF.

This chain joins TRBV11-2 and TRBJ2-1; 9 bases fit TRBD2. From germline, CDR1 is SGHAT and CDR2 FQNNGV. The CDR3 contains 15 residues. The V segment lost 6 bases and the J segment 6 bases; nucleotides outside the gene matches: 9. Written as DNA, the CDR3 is TGTGCCAGCAGTGAGCTAGCGGGAATCTTCAATGAGCAGTTCTTC. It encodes CASSELAGIFNEQFF. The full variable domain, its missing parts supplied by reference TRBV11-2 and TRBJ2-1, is EAGVAQSPRYKIIEKRQSVAFWCNPISGHATLYWYQQILGQGPKLLIQFQNNGVVDDSQLPKDRFSAERLKGVDSTLKIQPAKLEDSAVYLCASSELAGIFNEQFFGPGTRLTVL.

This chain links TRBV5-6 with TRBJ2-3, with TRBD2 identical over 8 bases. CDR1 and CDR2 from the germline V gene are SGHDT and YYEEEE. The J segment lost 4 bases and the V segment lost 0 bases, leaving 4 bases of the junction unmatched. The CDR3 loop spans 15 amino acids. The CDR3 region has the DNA TGTGCCAGCAGCTTGGGGCTAGCGGGTGCAGATACGCAGTATTTT. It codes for CASSLGLAGADTQYF.

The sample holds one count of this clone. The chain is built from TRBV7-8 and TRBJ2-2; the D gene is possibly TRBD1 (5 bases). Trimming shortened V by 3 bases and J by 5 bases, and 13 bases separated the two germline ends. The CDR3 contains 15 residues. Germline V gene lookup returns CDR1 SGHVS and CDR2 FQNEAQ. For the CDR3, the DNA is TGTGCCAGCAGCTTCGTTTCAGGGCGAACCGGGGAGCTGTTTTTT. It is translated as CASSFVSGRTGELFF.

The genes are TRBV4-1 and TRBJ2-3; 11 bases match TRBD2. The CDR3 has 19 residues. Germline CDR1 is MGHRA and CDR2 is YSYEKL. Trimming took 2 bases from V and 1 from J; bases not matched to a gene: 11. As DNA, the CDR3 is TGCGCCAGCAGCCAAAGAATTACTAGCGGGGGCCACGGCACAGATACGCAGTATTTT. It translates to CASSQRITSGGHGTDTQYF.

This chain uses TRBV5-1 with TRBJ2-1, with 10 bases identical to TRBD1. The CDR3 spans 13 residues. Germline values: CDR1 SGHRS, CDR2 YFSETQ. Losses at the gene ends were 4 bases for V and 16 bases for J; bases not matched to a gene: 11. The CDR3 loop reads CASSVDRGSTLFF. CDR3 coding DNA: TGCGCCAGCAGCGTGGACAGGGGGTCCACCCTATTCTTC.

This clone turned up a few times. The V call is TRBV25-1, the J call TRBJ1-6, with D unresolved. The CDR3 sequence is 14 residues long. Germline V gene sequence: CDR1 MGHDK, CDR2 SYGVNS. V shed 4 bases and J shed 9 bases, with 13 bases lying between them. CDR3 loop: CASSVPGLGSPLHF. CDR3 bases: TGTGCCAGCAGTGTCCCCGGGTTGGGTTCACCCCTCCACTTT.

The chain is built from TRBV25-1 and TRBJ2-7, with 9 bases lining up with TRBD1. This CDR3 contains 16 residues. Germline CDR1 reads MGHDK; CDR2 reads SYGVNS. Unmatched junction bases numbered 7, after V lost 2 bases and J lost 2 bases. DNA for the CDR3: TGTGCCAGCAGTGAAGGCTCCGGGACAGGGACCTACGAGCAGTACTTC. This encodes CASSEGSGTGTYEQYF.

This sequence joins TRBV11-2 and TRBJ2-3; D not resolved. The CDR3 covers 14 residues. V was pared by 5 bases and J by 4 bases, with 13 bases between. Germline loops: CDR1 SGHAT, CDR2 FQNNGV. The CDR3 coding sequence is TGTGCCAGCAGCCCAGGTGCTACCCCAGATACGCAGTATTTT. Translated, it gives CASSPGATPDTQYF.

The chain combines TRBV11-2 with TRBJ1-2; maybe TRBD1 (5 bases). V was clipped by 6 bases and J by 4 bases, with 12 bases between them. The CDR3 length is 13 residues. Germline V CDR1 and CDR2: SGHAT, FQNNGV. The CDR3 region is CASSPGTFYGYTF. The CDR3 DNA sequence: TGTGCCAGCAGTCCCGGGACTTTCTATGGCTACACCTTC.

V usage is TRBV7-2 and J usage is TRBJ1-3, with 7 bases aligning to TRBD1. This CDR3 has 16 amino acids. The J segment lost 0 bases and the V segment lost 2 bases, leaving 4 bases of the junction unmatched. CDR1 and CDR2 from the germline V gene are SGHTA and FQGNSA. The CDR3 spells CASSLSGQASGNTIYF. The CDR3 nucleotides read TGTGCCAGCAGCTTATCCGGACAGGCCTCTGGAAACACCATATATTTT.

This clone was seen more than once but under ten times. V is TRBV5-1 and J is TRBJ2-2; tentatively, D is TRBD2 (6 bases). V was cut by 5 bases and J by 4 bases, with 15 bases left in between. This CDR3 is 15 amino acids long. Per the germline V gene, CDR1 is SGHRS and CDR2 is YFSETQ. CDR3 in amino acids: CASRLQGSGTGELFF. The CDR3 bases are TGCGCCAGCAGGCTGCAAGGTAGCGGCACCGGGGAGCTGTTTTTT.

The CDR3 is CASSPPGTRNYGYTF. Here the CDR3 DNA reads TGTGCCAGCAGCCCCCCAGGGACTCGGAACTATGGCTACACCTTC. This chain links TRBV2 with TRBJ1-2; tentative D call: TRBD1 (5 bases). The V end lost 6 bases, the J end lost 2 bases, and 16 bases lay between the germline ends. CDR3 length equals 15 residues. Germline lookup yields CDR1 SNHLY and CDR2 FYNNEI.